This passage covers 24 T cell receptor beta chains from one sample sequenced in a study of CD8+CD57+ T cells in acquired aplastic anemia. Those patients picked for sequencing had displayed CD8+CD57+ cell expansion on flow cytometry. Profiling of TCR beta VDJ combinations and CDR3 sequences used genomic DNA as template. MiXCR was run by TCRdb on the reads, yielding one entry per CDR3 protein. The sample has over 150,000 distinct CDR3 sequences, roughly 54% seen once. The sample taken for sequencing was sorted CD4+, CD8+, or CD8+CD57+ T cells (not recorded which) from PBMCs. These receptors were obtained from a human donor with aplastic anemia.

This clonotype has a count of ten or more. The chain joins TRBV6-1 to TRBJ2-3; no clear D. The CDR3 has 17 residues. V lost 7 bases to trimming and J lost 1 base, with 21 bases between them. CDR1 is MNHNS and CDR2 is SASEGT in the germline V gene. DNA of the CDR3: TGTGCCAGCAAGGAAGGTGTAGGGCGATCCGGCACAGATACGCAGTATTTT. Translating gives CASKEGVGRSGTDTQYF.

This clonotype occurred many times. The J gene is TRBJ2-2, the V gene TRBV19; 8 nucleotides match TRBD2. CDR3 length equals 17 residues. Germline values: CDR1 LNHDA, CDR2 SQIVND (reference sequence). The trim removed 0 bases at V and 5 bases at J, leaving 8 bases unmatched. In DNA, the CDR3 is TGTGCCAGTAGTATAGATCGGGAGGGGCGCTTTACCGGGGAGCTGTTTTTT. Translating gives CASSIDREGRFTGELFF.

This clonotype has a count of ten or more. This chain connects TRBV6-4 to TRBJ1-2; D remains ambiguous. Germline assignment: CDR1 MRHNA and CDR2 SNTAGT. This CDR3 is built from 15 residues. Trimming cost V 0 bases and J 4 bases, with 12 bases left between them. The CDR3 region is CASSDSTPWGYGYTF. CDR3 in DNA: TGTGCCAGCAGTGACTCGACTCCGTGGGGCTATGGCTACACCTTC.

The rearrangement joins TRBV12-3 or TRBV12-4 to TRBJ2-1; D is perhaps TRBD1 or TRBD2 (6 bases each). This CDR3 is built from 13 residues. The V gene lost 5 bases and the J gene lost 8 bases, with 13 bases spanning the gap. CDR3 nucleotides: TGTGCCAGCAGTCGGGACGGGGGCTATGAGCAGTTCTTC. Residues: CASSRDGGYEQFF.

This clonotype was seen ten or more times. V is TRBV7-2 and J is TRBJ2-2; D uncertain. V lost 5 bases to trimming and J lost 1 base, with 8 bases between them. The CDR3 consists of 14 residues. In germline, CDR1 is SGHTA, CDR2 FQGNSA. The CDR3 bases are TGTGCCAGCAGCCAAACACGGAACACCGGGGAGCTGTTTTTT. Translated, it gives CASSQTRNTGELFF. The variable domain in full, completed from reference TRBV7-2 and TRBJ2-2, reads GAGVSQSPSNKVTEKGKDVELRCDPISGHTALYWYRQSLGQGLEFLIYFQGNSAPDKSGLPSDRFSAERTGGSVSTLTIQRTQQEDSAVYLCASSQTRNTGELFFGEGSRLTVL.

This clonotype was picked up many times. This chain links TRBV5-4 with TRBJ2-5, with D perhaps assigned TRBD1 or TRBD2 (7 bases each). V lost 3 bases to trimming and J lost 5 bases, with 20 bases between them. Germline CDR1 reads SGHNT; CDR2 reads YYREEE (reference sequence). The CDR3 runs to 16 residues. The CDR3 sequence: CASSSLQGGSPETQYF. CDR3 bases: TGTGCCAGCAGCTCGTTGCAGGGGGGGAGTCCGGAGACCCAGTACTTC.

The chain employs TRBV10-3 and TRBJ1-5; 12 bases are shared with TRBD1. The germline gives CDR1 ENHRY, CDR2 SYGVKD. The CDR3 covers 15 residues. V shed 4 bases and J 7 bases; nucleotides not matched to a gene: 5. The CDR3 DNA sequence: TGTGCCATCAGTGGAGGGACAGGGGGCGGGCAGCCCCAGCATTTT. Protein sequence: CAISGGTGGGQPQHF.

The genes are TRBV7-8 and TRBJ2-3, with TRBD2 matching 14 bases. The junction had 5 bases not matched to a gene; V was cut back by 5 bases and J by 4 bases. Germline CDR1 SGHVS, CDR2 FQNEAQ. This CDR3 is built from 16 residues. The CDR3 sequence: CASSIRTSGGPDTQYF. As DNA, the CDR3 is TGTGCCAGCAGCATCAGGACTAGCGGGGGGCCAGATACGCAGTATTTT.

This clonotype was seen at least ten times. This chain links TRBV12-3 or TRBV12-4 with TRBJ1-1; D gene ambiguous. The V end lost 6 bases, the J end lost 4 bases, and 18 bases lay between the germline ends. This CDR3 contains 15 residues. CDR3 sequence (DNA): TGTGCCAGCAGCTCCGCCGACATGAGGCCCACTGAAGCTTTCTTT. Translated, it gives CASSSADMRPTEAFF.

The J gene is TRBJ1-5, the V gene TRBV12-3 or TRBV12-4; tentative D call: TRBD1 (6 bases). This CDR3 has 15 residues. V was trimmed by 6 bases and J by 6 bases, leaving 18 bases between them. DNA for the CDR3: TGTGCCAGCAGCTCTCACAGGGAGCCGGGTCAGCCCCAGCATTTT. Its translation is CASSSHREPGQPQHF.

The V call is TRBV24-1, the J call TRBJ1-2, with no clear D. The CDR3 extends over 12 amino acids. The V gene lost 4 bases and the J gene lost 3 bases, with 5 bases spanning the gap. Per the germline V gene, CDR1 is KGHDR and CDR2 is SFDVKD. CDR3 residues: CATSEADYGYTF. As DNA, the CDR3 is TGTGCCACCAGTGAGGCAGACTATGGCTACACCTTC.

This clonotype was detected once. The rearrangement joins TRBV9 to TRBJ2-1, with D maybe TRBD1 (5 bases). This CDR3 is built from 15 residues. Germline CDR1 is SGDLS and CDR2 is YYNGEE. V was pared by 0 bases and J by 5 bases, with 12 bases between. The CDR3 loop is CASSVAQGWDNEQFF. Written as DNA, the CDR3 is TGTGCCAGCAGCGTAGCCCAGGGATGGGACAATGAGCAGTTCTTC.

The J gene is TRBJ2-1, the V gene TRBV2; TRBD2 matches at 7 bases. V was clipped by 4 bases and J by 8 bases; unmatched bases: 2. Germline V CDR1 and CDR2: SNHLY, FYNNEI. CDR3 length equals 12 residues. CDR3 amino acids: CASSGGGDEQFF. The CDR3 bases are TGTGCCAGCAGTGGCGGGGGTGATGAGCAGTTCTTC. The full variable domain, completed using reference TRBV2 and TRBJ2-1, is EPEVTQTPSHQVTQMGQEVILRCVPISNHLYFYWYRQILGQKVEFLVSFYNNEISEKSEIFDDQFSVERPDGSNFTLKIRSTKLEDSAMYFCASSGGGDEQFFGPGTRLTVL.

The V gene is TRBV9, the J gene TRBJ1-1; tentative D call: TRBD1 (6 bases). The CDR3 loop spans 14 amino acids. The germline CDR1 and CDR2 sequences are SGDLS and YYNGEE. The V end lost 3 bases, the J end lost 6 bases, and 15 bases lay between the germline ends. In DNA, the CDR3 is TGTGCCAGCAGCGGCAGGGGCGATAGATCTGAAGCTTTCTTT. This translates into CASSGRGDRSEAFF. The complete variable domain, with remaining parts taken from reference TRBV9 and TRBJ1-1, reads DSGVTQTPKHLITATGQRVTLRCSPRSGDLSVYWYQQSLDQGLQFLIQYYNGEERAKGNILERFSAQQFPDLHSELNLSSLELGDSALYFCASSGRGDRSEAFFGQGTRLTVV.

A remark on this clonotype: An end of the junction differs from the germline gene, which may be a read error. The chain joins TRBV24-1 to TRBJ2-1; a possible D gene is TRBD1 (5 bases). Germline CDR1 is KGHDR and CDR2 is SFDVKD. The CDR3 has 15 residues. The CDR3 region is CATSDFRASYNGQFF. In nucleotides, the CDR3 is TGTGCCACCAGTGATTTCAGGGCCTCCTACAATGGGCAGTTCTTC.

The genes are TRBV20-1 and TRBJ1-2, with 9 bases aligning to TRBD1. This CDR3 comprises 14 residues. J lost 1 base, V lost 3 bases, and 3 bases had no gene match. Germline V gene lookup returns CDR1 DFQATT and CDR2 SNEGSKA (reference sequence). CDR3 amino acids: CSASGTGINYGYTF. The CDR3 DNA follows: TGCAGTGCTAGCGGGACAGGGATTAACTATGGCTACACCTTC.

This chain connects TRBV29-1 to TRBJ2-7; 8 bases map to TRBD1. The J call may be faulty, since TRBJ2-5 better matches the DNA end. Germline CDR1 reads SQVTM; CDR2 reads ANQGSEA. The CDR3 runs 12 residues. CDR3 protein: CSVTTGGETQYF. The CDR3 DNA sequence: TGCAGCGTCACCACAGGGGGGGAGACCCAGTACTTC.

The chain joins TRBV4-2 to TRBJ2-2; no firm D call. Per the germline V gene, CDR1 is LGHNA and CDR2 is YNFKEQ. Trimming removed 0 bases from V and 8 bases from J, with 10 bases in between. CDR3 length equals 14 residues. CDR3 bases: TGTGCCAGCAGCCAAGATAAGTCTAAAGGGGAGCTGTTTTTT. This encodes CASSQDKSKGELFF.

V usage is TRBV10-3 and J usage is TRBJ1-2; TRBD1 might be the D (6 bases). CDR1 ENHRY and CDR2 SYGVKD come from the germline V gene. V lost 2 bases and J lost 1, with 8 bases in between. The length of the CDR3 is 14 residues. CDR3 region: CAISERGDNYGYTF. In DNA, the CDR3 is TGTGCCATCAGTGAGAGGGGGGATAACTATGGCTACACCTTC.

V usage is TRBV19 and J usage is TRBJ1-5; D is ambiguous. Trimming left V 6 bases short and J 3 bases short, with 12 bases between. The length of the CDR3 is 14 residues. The germline V gene encodes CDR1 LNHDA and CDR2 SQIVND (reference sequence). The CDR3 DNA is TGTGCCAGTAGGGACCCTCGGGACAATCAGCCCCAGCATTTT. Translating gives CASRDPRDNQPQHF.

This clonotype was seen at least ten times. This chain links TRBV6-1 with TRBJ2-2; 11 bases are shared with TRBD2. CDR3 length: 15 amino acids. The germline CDR1 and CDR2 sequences are MNHNS and SASEGT. V gave up 7 bases and J gave up 5 bases; unmatched junction bases: 6. The CDR3 loop reads CASNSGGVRTGELFF. For the CDR3, the DNA is TGTGCCAGCAATAGCGGGGGGGTTAGAACCGGGGAGCTGTTTTTT.

Notes on this clonotype: An end of the junction differs from the germline gene, which may be a read error. The genes are TRBV15 and TRBJ1-5; D is unresolved. Looked up from germline, CDR1 is LNHNV and CDR2 is YYDKDF (reference sequence). The CDR3 has 12 residues. The CDR3 sequence: CATSGNNEPQHF. The CDR3 nucleotides are TGTGCCACCAGCGGTAACAATGAGCCCCAGCATTTT.

V is TRBV12-3 or TRBV12-4 and J is TRBJ1-5; perhaps TRBD1 as D (5 bases). The CDR3 length is 13 residues. Trimming left V 6 bases short and J 4 bases short, with 10 bases between. The CDR3 protein is CASSPSGNQPQHF. The DNA of the CDR3 is TGTGCCAGCAGCCCCTCAGGGAATCAGCCCCAGCATTTT.

The V gene is TRBV5-4, the J gene TRBJ2-5; D not certain. Per germline, CDR1 SGHNT and CDR2 YYREEE (reference sequence). This CDR3 is built from 13 residues. Between the trimmed V and J ends, which lost 4 bases and 5 bases, there was a span of 12 bases. CDR3 DNA sequence: TGTGCCAGCAGCATCTCGGTCGGGGAGACCCAGTACTTC. It is translated as CASSISVGETQYF.